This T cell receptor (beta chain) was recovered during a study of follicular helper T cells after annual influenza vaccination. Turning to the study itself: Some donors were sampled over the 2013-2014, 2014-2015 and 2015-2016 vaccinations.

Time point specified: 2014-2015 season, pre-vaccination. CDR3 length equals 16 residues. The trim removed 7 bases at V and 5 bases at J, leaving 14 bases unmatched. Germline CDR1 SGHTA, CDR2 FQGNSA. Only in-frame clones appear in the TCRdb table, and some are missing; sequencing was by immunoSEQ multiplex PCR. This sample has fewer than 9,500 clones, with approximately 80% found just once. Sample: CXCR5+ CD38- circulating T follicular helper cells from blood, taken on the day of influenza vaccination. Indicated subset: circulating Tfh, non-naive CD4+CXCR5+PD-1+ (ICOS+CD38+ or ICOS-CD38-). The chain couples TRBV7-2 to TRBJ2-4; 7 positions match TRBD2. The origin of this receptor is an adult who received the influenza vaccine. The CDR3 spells CASNRGGGPPQNIQYF. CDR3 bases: TGTGCCAGCAACAGAGGCGGGGGACCGCCTCAAAACATTCAGTACTTC.